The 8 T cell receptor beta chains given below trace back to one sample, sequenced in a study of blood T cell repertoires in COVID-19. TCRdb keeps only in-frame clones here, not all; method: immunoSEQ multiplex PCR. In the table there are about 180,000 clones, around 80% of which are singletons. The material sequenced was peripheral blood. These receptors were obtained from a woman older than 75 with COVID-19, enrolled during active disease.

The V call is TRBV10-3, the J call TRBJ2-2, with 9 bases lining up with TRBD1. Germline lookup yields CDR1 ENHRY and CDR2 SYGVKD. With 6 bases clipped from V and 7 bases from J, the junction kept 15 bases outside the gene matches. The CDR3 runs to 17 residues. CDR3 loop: CAIRKAGQGVGGGELFF. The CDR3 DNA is TGTGCCATCAGGAAGGCGGGACAGGGAGTTGGTGGCGGGGAGCTGTTTTTT.

For the CDR3, the DNA is TGTGCCAGCAGCTTAGTTTGGGGCCCCTACGAGCAGTACTTC. The encoded protein is CASSLVWGPYEQYF. The V and J genes are TRBV7-9 and TRBJ2-7, with D possibly being TRBD1 (5 bases). This CDR3 has 14 residues. Germline lookup yields CDR1 SEHNR and CDR2 FQNEAQ (reference sequence). V dropped 1 base and J dropped 2 bases, with 9 bases sitting between them.

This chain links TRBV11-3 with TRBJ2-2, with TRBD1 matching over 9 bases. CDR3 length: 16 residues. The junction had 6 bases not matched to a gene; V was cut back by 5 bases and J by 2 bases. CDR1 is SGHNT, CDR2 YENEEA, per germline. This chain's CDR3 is CASSPGQGTNTGELFF. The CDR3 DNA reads TGTGCCAGCAGCCCTGGACAGGGGACCAACACCGGGGAGCTGTTTTTT.

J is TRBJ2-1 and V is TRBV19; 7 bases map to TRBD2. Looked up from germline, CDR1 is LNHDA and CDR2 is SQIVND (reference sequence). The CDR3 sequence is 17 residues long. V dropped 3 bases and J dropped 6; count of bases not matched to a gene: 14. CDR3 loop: CASSITPEAGRSNEQFF. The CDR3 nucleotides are TGTGCCAGTAGTATCACACCTGAAGCGGGGCGGAGCAATGAGCAGTTCTTC.

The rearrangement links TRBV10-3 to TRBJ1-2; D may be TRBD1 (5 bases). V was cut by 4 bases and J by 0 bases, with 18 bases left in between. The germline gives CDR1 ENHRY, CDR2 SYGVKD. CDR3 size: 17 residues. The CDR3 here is CAISAGTHSDSNYGYTF. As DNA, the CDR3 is TGTGCCATCAGTGCCGGGACTCACAGCGATTCTAACTATGGCTACACCTTC.

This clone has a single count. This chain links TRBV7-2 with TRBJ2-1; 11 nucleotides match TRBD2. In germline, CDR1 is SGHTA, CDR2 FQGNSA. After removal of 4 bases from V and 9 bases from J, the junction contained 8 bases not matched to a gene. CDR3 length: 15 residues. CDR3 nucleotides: TGTGCCAGCAGCTACACTCGTAGCGGGAGGGGTGAGCAGTTCTTC. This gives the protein CASSYTRSGRGEQFF.

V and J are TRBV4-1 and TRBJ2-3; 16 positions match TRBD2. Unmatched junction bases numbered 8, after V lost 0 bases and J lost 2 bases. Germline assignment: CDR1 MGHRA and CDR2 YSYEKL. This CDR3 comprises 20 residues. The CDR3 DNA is TGCGCCAGCAGCCAAGAACCGGGGACTAGCGGGAGGGAGTACACAGATACGCAGTATTTT. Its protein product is CASSQEPGTSGREYTDTQYF.

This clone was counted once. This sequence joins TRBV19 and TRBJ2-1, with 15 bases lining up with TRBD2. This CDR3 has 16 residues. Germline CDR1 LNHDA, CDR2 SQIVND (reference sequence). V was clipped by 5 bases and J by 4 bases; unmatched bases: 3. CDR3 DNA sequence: TGTGCCAGTAGTCTGGGACTAGCGGGAGGATACAATGAGCAGTTCTTC. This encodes CASSLGLAGGYNEQFF.